The TCR beta chain under discussion was sequenced for a study of graft-versus-host responses after intestinal transplantation. Only a few counts were recorded for this clone. Each mixed lymphocyte reaction held about 200,000 CFSE-labeled responders and about 200,000 irradiated violet-dye-labeled stimulators. Trimming shortened V by 1 base and J by 1 base, and 14 bases separated the two germline ends. From germline, CDR1 is SGDLS and CDR2 YYNGEE. The CDR3 covers 16 residues. This table comes from immunoSEQ multiplex PCR, and its TCRdb copy is limited to in-frame clones, with some not included. Among some 21,000 clones listed, 33% were seen once.

The clonotype was recovered from a human patient who received an intestinal transplant. The V and J genes are TRBV9 and TRBJ1-1, with D uncertain. The source was alloreactive CD8+ T cells from a mixed lymphocyte reaction culture, collected before intestinal transplant. Subset indicated: CFSE-low proliferating T cells sorted from roughly six-day pre-transplant mixed lymphocyte reaction (GvH or HvG direction). The CDR3 coding sequence is TGTGCCAGCAGCGTACCCCTGTCGGAGGGGAACACTGAAGCTTTCTTT. Translated: CASSVPLSEGNTEAFF.